This is a list of T cell receptor beta chains from one sample in a study of PD-1 blockade in classical Hodgkin lymphoma. Using immunoSEQ multiplex PCR, the repertoire was profiled, and TCRdb retains in-frame clones only, with some absent. This table has about 24,000 clones, about 70% appearing once. Sample: peripheral blood mononuclear cells (PBMCs), taken at baseline. These TCRs come from a human donor with classical Hodgkin lymphoma. Both conserved end residues are part of each CDR3. D genes are given only for firm matches. Some rows mark clone size as missing; the rest say once, few, many or name a class of expanded clone.

j_call v_call d_call clone_size cdr3_aa cdr3_nt
TRBJ2-1 TRBV27 TRBD1 . CASSSTALQGPHFYNEQFF TGTGCCAGCAGTTCAACCGCCCTACAGGGGCCCCATTTCTACAATGAGCAGTTCTTC
TRBJ1-6 TRBV7-9 . . CASSSTGTLNSPLHF TGTGCCAGCAGCTCGACCGGGACCCTTAATTCACCCCTCCACTTT
TRBJ1-1 TRBV18 TRBD1 once CASSPRGDRGVNTEAFF TGTGCCAGCTCACCACGAGGGGACAGGGGGGTAAACACTGAAGCTTTCTTT
TRBJ1-1 TRBV19 . . CASSISKSNTEAFF TGTGCCAGTAGTATTTCTAAGAGTAACACTGAAGCTTTCTTT
TRBJ2-7 TRBV2 . . CASSDRPKPNYEQYF TGTGCCAGCAGTGACAGGCCTAAGCCCAATTACGAGCAGTACTTC
TRBJ1-1 TRBV28 TRBD1 . CASRRQGALRETFF TGTGCCAGCAGGAGACAGGGGGCGCTTAGGGAAACTTTCTTT
TRBJ2-2 TRBV11-2 TRBD1 . CASYGQGISNTGELFF TGTGCCAGTTATGGACAGGGTATTTCGAACACCGGGGAGCTGTTTTTT
TRBJ2-3 TRBV10-2 . . CASPTDTQYF TGCGCCAGCCCCACAGATACGCAGTATTTT
TRBJ2-7 TRBV6-5 . . CASSYSIQGYEQYF TGTGCCAGCAGTTACTCGATACAGGGTTACGAGCAGTACTTC
TRBJ1-1 TRBV6-5 TRBD1 . CASHRGSTEAFF TGTGCCAGCCACAGGGGGAGTACTGAAGCTTTCTTT
TRBJ2-1 TRBV2 TRBD2 . CASSEVPGGAFGQFF TGTGCCAGCAGTGAAGTTCCGGGGGGGGCCTTCGGGCAGTTCTTC
TRBJ1-1 TRBV5-1 . few CASSLGLQNTEAFF TGCGCCAGCAGCTTGGGGCTTCAGAACACTGAAGCTTTCTTT